This TCR beta chain was sequenced in a study of CXCR3-negative and CXCR3-positive naive CD8 T cells. Study-level information: Each library gave roughly 1.6 +/- 0.3 million of approximately 140 million TRB reads. Study-level points and caveats: It was found that naive subsets had comparable surface CD5, and TCR strength was inferred from TRB CDR3 properties. Memory CD8+ cells showed much lower diversity, while both naive subsets displayed comparably high diversity.

For this clonotype: Its antigen is not known.

Using triplicate sorts, 300,000 or so cells were collected each time from every CD8+ T cell subset. The TRB libraries of cDNA were built by UMI-labeled 5' RACE. Using the 5' RACE reads, TCRdb records one entry per CDR3 protein without DNA. This sample's clone table lists about 28,000 distinct CDR3 sequences. The receptor was isolated from a human donor in good health. Some clones in this sample may be carry-over from other donors' samples. The sample taken for sequencing was memory CD8+ T cells from blood.

The CDR3 here is CSALDRTETQYF. The gene calls are TRBV20-1 and TRBJ2-5; the D call from TCRdb, TRBD2, cannot be confirmed without DNA. Germline V gene sequence: CDR1 DFQATT, CDR2 SNEGSKA (reference sequence). CDR3 length: 12 residues.